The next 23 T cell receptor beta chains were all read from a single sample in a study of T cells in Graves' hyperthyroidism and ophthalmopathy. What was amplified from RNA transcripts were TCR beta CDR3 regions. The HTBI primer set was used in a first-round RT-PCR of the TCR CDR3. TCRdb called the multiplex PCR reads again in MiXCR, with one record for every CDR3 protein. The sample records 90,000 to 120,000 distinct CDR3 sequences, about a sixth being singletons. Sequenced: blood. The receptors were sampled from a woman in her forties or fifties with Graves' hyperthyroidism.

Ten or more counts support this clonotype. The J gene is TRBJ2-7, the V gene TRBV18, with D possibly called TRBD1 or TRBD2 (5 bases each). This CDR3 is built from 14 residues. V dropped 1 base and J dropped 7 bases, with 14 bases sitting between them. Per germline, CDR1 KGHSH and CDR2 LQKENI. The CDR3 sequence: CASSPLGTPGEQYF. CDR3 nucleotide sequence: TGTGCCAGCTCACCACTAGGGACCCCGGGGGAGCAGTACTTC.

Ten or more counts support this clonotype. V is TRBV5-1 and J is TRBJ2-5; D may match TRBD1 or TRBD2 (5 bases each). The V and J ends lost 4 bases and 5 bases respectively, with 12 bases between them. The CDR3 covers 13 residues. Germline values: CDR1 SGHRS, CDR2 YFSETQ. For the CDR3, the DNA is TGCGCCAGCAGCCCCGGGACCTGGGAGACCCAGTACTTC. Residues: CASSPGTWETQYF.

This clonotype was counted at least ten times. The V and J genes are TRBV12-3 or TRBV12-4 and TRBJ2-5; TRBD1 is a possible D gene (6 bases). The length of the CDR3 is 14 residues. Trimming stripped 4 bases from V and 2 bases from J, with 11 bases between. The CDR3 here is CASSSRTEQETQYF. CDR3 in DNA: TGTGCCAGCAGTTCCCGGACAGAACAAGAGACCCAGTACTTC.

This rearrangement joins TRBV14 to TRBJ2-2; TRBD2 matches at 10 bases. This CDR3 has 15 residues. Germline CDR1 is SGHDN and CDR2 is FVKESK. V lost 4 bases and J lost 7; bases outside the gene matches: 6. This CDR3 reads CASSRTSGLIGELFF. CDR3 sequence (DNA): TGTGCCAGCAGCCGGACTAGCGGTTTAATCGGGGAGCTGTTTTTT.

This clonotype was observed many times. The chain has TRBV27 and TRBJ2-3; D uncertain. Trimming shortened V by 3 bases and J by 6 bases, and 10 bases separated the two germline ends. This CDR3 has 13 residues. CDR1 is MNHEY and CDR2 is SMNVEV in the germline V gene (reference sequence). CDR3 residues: CASSFTRFDTQYF. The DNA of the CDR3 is TGTGCCAGCAGTTTTACCCGATTTGATACGCAGTATTTT.

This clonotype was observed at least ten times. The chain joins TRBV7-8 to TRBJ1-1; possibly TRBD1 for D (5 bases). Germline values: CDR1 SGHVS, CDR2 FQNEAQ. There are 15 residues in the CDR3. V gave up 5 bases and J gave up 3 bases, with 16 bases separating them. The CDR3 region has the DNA TGTGCCAGCAGCAAGGGGCTGGGGGGGGACACTGAAGCTTTCTTT. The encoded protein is CASSKGLGGDTEAFF.

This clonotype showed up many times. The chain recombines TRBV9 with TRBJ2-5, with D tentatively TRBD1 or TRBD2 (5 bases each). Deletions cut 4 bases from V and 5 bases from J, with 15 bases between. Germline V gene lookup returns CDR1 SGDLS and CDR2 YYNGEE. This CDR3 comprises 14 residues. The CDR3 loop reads CASSKGGGVETQYF. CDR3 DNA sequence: TGTGCCAGCAGCAAAGGTGGGGGAGTGGAGACCCAGTACTTC.

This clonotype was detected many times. The CDR3 nucleotides are TGTGCCAGCAGCTTAGCAGCGACAGGGAGTGGCTACACCTTC. Translation: CASSLAATGSGYTF. This chain connects TRBV7-2 to TRBJ1-2; TRBD1 matches 7 bases. The CDR3 contains 14 residues. Germline assignment: CDR1 SGHTA and CDR2 FQGNSA. J gave up 7 bases and V 0 bases, and 5 bases lay outside the gene matches. Complete variable domain (other parts from reference TRBV7-2 and TRBJ1-2): GAGVSQSPSNKVTEKGKDVELRCDPISGHTALYWYRQSLGQGLEFLIYFQGNSAPDKSGLPSDRFSAERTGGSVSTLTIQRTQQEDSAVYLCASSLAATGSGYTFGSGTRLTVV.

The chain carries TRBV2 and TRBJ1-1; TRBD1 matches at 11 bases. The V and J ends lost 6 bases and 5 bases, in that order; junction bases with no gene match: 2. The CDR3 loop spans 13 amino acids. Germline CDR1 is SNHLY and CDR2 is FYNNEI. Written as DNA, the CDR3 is TGTGCCAGCAGCGGGACAGGGGGAACTGAAGCTTTCTTT. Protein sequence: CASSGTGGTEAFF.

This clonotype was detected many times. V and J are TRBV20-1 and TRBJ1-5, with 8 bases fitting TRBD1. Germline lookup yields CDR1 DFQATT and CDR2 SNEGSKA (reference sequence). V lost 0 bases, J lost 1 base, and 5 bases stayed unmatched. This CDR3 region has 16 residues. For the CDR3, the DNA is TGCAGTGCTAGAGATTCGGACAGGGTAAGCAATCAGCCCCAGCATTTT. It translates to CSARDSDRVSNQPQHF.

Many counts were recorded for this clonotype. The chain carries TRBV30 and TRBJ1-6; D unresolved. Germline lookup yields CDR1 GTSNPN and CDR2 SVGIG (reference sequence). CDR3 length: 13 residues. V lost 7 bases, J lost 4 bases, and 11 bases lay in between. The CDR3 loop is CASGKDYNSPLHF. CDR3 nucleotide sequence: TGTGCCTCAGGAAAGGATTATAATTCACCCCTCCACTTT. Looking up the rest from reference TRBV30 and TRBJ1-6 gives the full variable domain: SQTIHQWPATLVQPVGSPLSLECTVEGTSNPNLYWYRQAAGRGLQLLFYSVGIGQISSEVPQNLSASRPQDRQFILSSKKLLLSDSGFYLCASGKDYNSPLHFGNGTRLTVT.

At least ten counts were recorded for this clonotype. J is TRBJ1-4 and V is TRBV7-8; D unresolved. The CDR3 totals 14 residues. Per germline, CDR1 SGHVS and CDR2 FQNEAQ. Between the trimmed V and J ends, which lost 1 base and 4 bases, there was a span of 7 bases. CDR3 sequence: CASSLVGYNEKLFF. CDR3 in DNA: TGTGCCAGCAGCTTAGTGGGATATAATGAAAAACTGTTTTTT.

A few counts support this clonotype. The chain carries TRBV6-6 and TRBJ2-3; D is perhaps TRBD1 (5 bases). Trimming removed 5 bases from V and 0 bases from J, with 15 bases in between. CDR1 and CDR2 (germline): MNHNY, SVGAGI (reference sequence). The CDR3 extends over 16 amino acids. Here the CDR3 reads CASSTRQRPSTDTQYF. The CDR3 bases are TGTGCCAGCAGTACTCGACAGCGCCCTAGCACAGATACGCAGTATTTT.

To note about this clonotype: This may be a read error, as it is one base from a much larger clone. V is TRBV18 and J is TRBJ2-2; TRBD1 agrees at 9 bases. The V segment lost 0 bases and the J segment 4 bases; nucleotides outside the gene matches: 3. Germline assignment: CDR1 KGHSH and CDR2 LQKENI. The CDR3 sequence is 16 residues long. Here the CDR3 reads CASSPPRQGGTGELFF. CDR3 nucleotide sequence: TGTGCCAGCTCACCACCGCGACAGGGGGGCACCGGGGAGCTGTTTTTT.

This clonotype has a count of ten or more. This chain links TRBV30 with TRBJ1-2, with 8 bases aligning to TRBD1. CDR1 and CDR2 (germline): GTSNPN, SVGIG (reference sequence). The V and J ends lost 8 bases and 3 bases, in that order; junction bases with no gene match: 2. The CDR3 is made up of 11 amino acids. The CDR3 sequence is CAGQGDYGYTF. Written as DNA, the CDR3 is TGTGCCGGACAGGGTGACTATGGCTACACCTTC.

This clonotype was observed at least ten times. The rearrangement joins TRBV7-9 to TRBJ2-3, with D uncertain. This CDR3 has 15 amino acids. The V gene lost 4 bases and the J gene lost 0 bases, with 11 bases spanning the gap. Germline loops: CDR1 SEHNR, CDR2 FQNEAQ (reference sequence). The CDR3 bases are TGTGCCAGCAGCTCCCACGGTAGTAGCACAGATACGCAGTATTTT. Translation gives CASSSHGSSTDTQYF.

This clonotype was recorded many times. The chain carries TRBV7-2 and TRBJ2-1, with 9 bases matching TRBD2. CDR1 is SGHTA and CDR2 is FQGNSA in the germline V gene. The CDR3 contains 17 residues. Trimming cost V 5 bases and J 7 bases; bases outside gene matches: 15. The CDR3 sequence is CASSLRPTSGERNEQFF. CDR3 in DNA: TGTGCCAGCAGCCTACGACCGACTAGCGGCGAAAGGAATGAGCAGTTCTTC.

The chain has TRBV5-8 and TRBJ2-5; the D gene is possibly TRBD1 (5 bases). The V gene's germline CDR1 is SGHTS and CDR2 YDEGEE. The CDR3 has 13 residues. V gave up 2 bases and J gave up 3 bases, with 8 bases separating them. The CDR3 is CASSLKGEETQYF. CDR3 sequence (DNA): TGTGCCAGCAGCTTAAAAGGGGAAGAGACCCAGTACTTC.

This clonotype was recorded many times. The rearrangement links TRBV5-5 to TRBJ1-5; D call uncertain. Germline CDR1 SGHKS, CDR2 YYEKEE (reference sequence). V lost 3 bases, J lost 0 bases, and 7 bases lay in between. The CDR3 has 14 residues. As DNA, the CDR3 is TGTGCCAGCAGCTCCTTCTATAGCAATCAGCCCCAGCATTTT. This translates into CASSSFYSNQPQHF.

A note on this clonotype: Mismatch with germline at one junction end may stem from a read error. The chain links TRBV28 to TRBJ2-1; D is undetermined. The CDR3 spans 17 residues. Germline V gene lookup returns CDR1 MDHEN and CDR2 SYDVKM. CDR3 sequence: CASSLGQAASSYNEQLF. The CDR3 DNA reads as TGTGCCAGCAGTTTAGGGCAGGCCGCCTCCTCCTACAATGAGCAGCTCTTC.

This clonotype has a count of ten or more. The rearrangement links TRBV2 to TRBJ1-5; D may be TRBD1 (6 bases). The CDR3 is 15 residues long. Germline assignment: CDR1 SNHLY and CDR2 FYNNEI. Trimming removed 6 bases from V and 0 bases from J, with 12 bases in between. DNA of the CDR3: TGTGCCAGCAGACTACAGGGTTTTAGCAATCAGCCCCAGCATTTT. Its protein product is CASRLQGFSNQPQHF.

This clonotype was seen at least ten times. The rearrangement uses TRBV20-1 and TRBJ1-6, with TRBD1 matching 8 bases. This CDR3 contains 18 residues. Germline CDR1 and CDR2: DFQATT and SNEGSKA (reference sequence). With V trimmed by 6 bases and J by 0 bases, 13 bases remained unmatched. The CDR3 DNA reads TGCAGTGCCCTCCCGGGACAGGTTGTAAGCTCCTATAATTCACCCCTCCACTTT. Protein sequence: CSALPGQVVSSYNSPLHF.

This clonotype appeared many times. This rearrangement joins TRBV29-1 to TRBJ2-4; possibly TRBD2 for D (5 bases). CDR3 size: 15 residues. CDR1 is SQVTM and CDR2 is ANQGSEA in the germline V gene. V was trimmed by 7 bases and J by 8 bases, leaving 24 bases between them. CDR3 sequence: CSAPTLGLEAYIQYF. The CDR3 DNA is TGCAGCGCCCCCACACTAGGTCTTGAGGCGTACATTCAGTACTTC.